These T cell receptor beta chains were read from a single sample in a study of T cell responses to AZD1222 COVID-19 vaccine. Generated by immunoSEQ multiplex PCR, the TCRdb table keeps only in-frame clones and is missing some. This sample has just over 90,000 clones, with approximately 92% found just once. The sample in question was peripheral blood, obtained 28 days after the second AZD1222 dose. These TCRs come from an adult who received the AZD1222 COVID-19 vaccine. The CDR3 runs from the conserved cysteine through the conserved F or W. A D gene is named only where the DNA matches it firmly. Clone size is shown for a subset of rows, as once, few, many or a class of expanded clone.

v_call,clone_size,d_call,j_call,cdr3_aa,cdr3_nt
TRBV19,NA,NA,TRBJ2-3,CASSPRPAATDTQYF,TGTGCCAGTAGCCCTCGCCCTGCAGCCACAGATACGCAGTATTTT
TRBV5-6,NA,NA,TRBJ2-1,CASSLGLEQFF,TGTGCCAGCAGCTTGGGGTTGGAGCAGTTCTTC
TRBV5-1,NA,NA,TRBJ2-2,CASREVGNTGELFF,TGCGCCAGCAGGGAAGTGGGGAACACCGGGGAGCTGTTTTTT
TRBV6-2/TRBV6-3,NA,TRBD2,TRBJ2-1,CASSYTSGDNEQFF,TGTGCCAGCAGTTACACTAGCGGAGACAATGAGCAGTTCTTC
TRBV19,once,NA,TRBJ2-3,CASSIDLGSTDTQYF,TGTGCCAGTAGTATAGATCTCGGGTCCACAGATACGCAGTATTTT
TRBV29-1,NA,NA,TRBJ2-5,CSDSGRMQETQYF,TGCAGCGACTCGGGACGCATGCAAGAGACCCAGTACTTC
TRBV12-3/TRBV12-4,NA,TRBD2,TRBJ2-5,CASGAGGQTQYF,TGTGCCAGCGGGGCGGGGGGCCAGACCCAGTACTTC
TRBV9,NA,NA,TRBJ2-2,CASSERQAAGELFF,TGTGCCAGCAGCGAGAGACAGGCAGCCGGGGAGCTGTTTTTT
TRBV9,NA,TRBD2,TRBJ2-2,CASSDPSGANTGELFF,TGTGCCAGCAGCGACCCTAGCGGGGCCAACACCGGGGAGCTGTTTTTT
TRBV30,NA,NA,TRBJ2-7,CAWAFGYEQYF,TGTGCCTGGGCCTTTGGGTACGAGCAGTACTTC
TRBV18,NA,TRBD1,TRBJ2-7,CASGTALYEQYF,TGTGCCAGCGGGACAGCCCTTTACGAGCAGTACTTC
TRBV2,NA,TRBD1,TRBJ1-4,CASSEGTAANEKLFF,TGTGCCAGCAGTGAGGGGACAGCAGCTAATGAAAAACTGTTTTTT
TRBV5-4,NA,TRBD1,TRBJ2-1,CASSYWTGSYNEQFF,TGTGCCAGCAGCTACTGGACAGGGAGCTACAATGAGCAGTTCTTC
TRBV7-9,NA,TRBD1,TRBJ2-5,CASSLAQGSETQYF,TGTGCCAGCAGCTTGGCACAGGGGAGCGAGACCCAGTACTTC
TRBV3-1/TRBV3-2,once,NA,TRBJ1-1,CASSRTSWGANTEAFF,TGTGCCAGCAGCCGGACCTCTTGGGGGGCGAACACTGAAGCTTTCTTT
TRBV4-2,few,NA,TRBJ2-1,CASSQEGDGVGHNEQFF,TGTGCCAGCAGCCAAGAAGGGGATGGCGTGGGACACAATGAGCAGTTCTTC
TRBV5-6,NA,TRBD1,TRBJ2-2,CASSSRDRATGELFF,TGTGCCAGCAGCTCGCGGGACAGGGCGACCGGGGAGCTGTTTTTT
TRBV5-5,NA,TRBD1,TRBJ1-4,CASSLAGGTGGEKLFF,TGTGCCAGCAGCTTGGCTGGTGGGACAGGGGGTGAAAAACTGTTTTTT
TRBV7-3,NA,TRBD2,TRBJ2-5,CASSPQGLALETQYF,TGTGCCAGCAGCCCTCAGGGACTAGCCCTTGAAACCCAGTACTTC
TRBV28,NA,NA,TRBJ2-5,CASSLFRGQETQYF,TGTGCCAGCAGTTTGTTCAGGGGCCAAGAGACCCAGTACTTC
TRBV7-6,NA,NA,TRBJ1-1,CASSPLTGNTEAFF,TGTGCCAGCAGCCCTCTGACAGGGAACACTGAAGCTTTCTTT
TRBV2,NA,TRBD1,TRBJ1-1,CASNGDRGTEAFF,TGTGCCAGCAATGGGGACAGGGGCACTGAAGCTTTCTTT
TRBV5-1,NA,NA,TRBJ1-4,CASSSGPNEKLFF,TGCGCCAGCAGCTCCGGGCCCAATGAAAAACTGTTTTTT
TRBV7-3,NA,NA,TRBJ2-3,CASSSSNGDTQYF,TGTGCCAGCAGCTCCTCCAATGGAGATACGCAGTATTTT
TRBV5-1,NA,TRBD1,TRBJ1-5,CASSPGTGAYQPQHF,TGCGCCAGCAGCCCCGGGACAGGGGCGTATCAGCCCCAGCATTTT
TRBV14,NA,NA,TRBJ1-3,CASSQGAYSGNTIYF,TGTGCCAGCAGCCAAGGAGCATACTCTGGAAACACCATATATTTT
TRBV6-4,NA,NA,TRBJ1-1,CASSAPLGASERNTEAFF,TGTGCCAGCAGTGCCCCACTAGGGGCGAGCGAAAGAAACACTGAAGCTTTCTTT
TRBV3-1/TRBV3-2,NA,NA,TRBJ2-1,CASIQGFGEQFF,TGTGCCAGCATCCAGGGGTTCGGTGAGCAGTTCTTC
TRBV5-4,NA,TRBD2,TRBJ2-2,CASSFSSGRASGELFF,TGTGCCAGCAGCTTCTCTAGCGGGAGGGCCTCAGGGGAGCTGTTTTTT
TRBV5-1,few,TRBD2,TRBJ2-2,CASSPLASGNTGELFF,TGCGCCAGCAGCCCACTAGCGTCGGGGAACACCGGGGAGCTGTTTTTT
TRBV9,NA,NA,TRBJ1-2,CASSGGTLLYGYTF,TGTGCCAGCAGCGGGGGGACGTTACTTTATGGCTACACCTTC
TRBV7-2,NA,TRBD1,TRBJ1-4,CASSSTGGGEKLFF,TGTGCCAGCAGCTCGACAGGGGGAGGCGAAAAACTGTTTTTT
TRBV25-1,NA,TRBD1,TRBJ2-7,CASSEPGGGYEQYF,TGTGCCAGCAGTGAGCCAGGGGGCGGTTACGAGCAGTACTTC
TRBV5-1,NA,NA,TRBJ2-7,CASSLAQGNAEEQYF,TGCGCCAGCAGCTTGGCGCAGGGGAATGCGGAGGAGCAGTACTTC
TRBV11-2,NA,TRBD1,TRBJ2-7,CASSSESTGDYEQYF,TGTGCCAGCAGCTCAGAATCAACAGGGGACTACGAGCAGTACTTC
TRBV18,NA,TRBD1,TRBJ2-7,CASSPGQGRGSYEQYF,TGTGCCAGCTCGCCCGGACAGGGAAGGGGCTCCTACGAGCAGTACTTC
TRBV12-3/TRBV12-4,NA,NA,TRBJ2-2,CASTRDTGELFF,TGTGCCAGCACCCGGGACACCGGGGAGCTGTTTTTT
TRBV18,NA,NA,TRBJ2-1,CASSPFTAGSGHNEHFF,TGTGCCAGCTCACCCTTCACGGCGGGTAGCGGACACAATGAGCATTTCTTC
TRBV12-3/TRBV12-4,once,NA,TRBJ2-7,CASRARDEQYF,TGTGCCAGCAGGGCGAGGGACGAGCAGTACTTC
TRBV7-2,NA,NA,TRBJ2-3,CASSLGGLDTQYF,TGTGCCAGCAGCTTAGGTGGGTTAGATACGCAGTATTTT
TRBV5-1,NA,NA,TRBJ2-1,CASSHIAETYNEQFF,TGCGCCAGCAGCCATATAGCGGAAACCTACAATGAGCAGTTCTTC
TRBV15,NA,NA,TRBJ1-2,CATSRDKWANYGYTF,TGTGCCACCAGCAGAGATAAGTGGGCGAATTATGGCTACACCTTC